These 4 T cell receptor beta chains share one sample of origin, sequenced in a study of shared clonotypes between healthy human individuals. CD45RO negativity and positive selection for CCR7 defined naive CD8 cells, a population that excluded terminally differentiated effector memory CD45RA+ cells. Profiled with immunoSEQ multiplex PCR; TCRdb holds only in-frame clones, not every one. This repertoire shows roughly 2,000,000 clones, about 94% found once; its top ten account for under 2%. The sample was naive CD8+ T cells from PBMCs. All receptors come from a man between 18 and 35 years old in good health. Some clones in this sample may be carry-over from other donors' samples.

This chain joins TRBV7-6 and TRBJ2-1, with 10 bases that match TRBD2. This CDR3 contains 15 residues. The J segment lost 8 bases and the V segment lost 2 bases, leaving 6 bases of the junction unmatched. Germline loops: CDR1 SGHVS, CDR2 FNYEAQ. The CDR3 protein is CASSLLAGAGDEQFF. As DNA, the CDR3 is TGTGCCAGCAGCTTACTAGCGGGAGCTGGGGATGAGCAGTTCTTC.

The chain joins TRBV7-9 to TRBJ2-3; 11 bases map to TRBD2. Germline lookup yields CDR1 SEHNR and CDR2 FQNEAQ (reference sequence). The ends lost 5 bases at V and 4 bases at J; junction bases unmatched: 11. CDR3 length: 17 residues. The CDR3 protein is CASSRRLAGGPADTQYF. The CDR3 nucleotides are TGTGCCAGCAGCCGCCGCTTAGCGGGAGGGCCAGCAGATACGCAGTATTTT.

The sample holds a few counts of this clone. This chain's CDR3 is CASTPSPMNTEAFF. Written as DNA, the CDR3 is TGTGCCAGCACCCCTTCCCCGATGAACACTGAAGCTTTCTTT. The chain couples TRBV7-9 to TRBJ1-1; D is unresolved. The CDR3 runs to 14 residues. Trimming left V 7 bases short and J 0 bases short, with 12 bases between. The germline V gene encodes CDR1 SEHNR and CDR2 FQNEAQ (reference sequence).

CDR3 in amino acids: CSAPRGTSVSEQFF. As DNA, the CDR3 is TGCAGCGCCCCAAGAGGGACTTCTGTTAGTGAGCAGTTCTTC. The chain combines TRBV29-1 with TRBJ2-1, with D possibly matching TRBD2 (6 bases). CDR1 is SQVTM, CDR2 ANQGSEA, per germline. This CDR3 has 14 amino acids. The V end was cut by 7 bases, the J end by 9 bases, with 22 bases between.